This entry features one T cell receptor beta chain sequence. This table comes from immunoSEQ multiplex PCR, and its TCRdb copy is limited to in-frame clones, with some not included. The repertoire consists of over 150,000 clones, with under 95% occurring once and the leading ten covering 1.3% to 1.5%. This specimen belongs to a study of control samples from healthy donors and cancer patients. J was trimmed by 4 bases and V by 6 bases; bases with no gene match: 10. Germline V gives CDR1 LNHDA, CDR2 SQIVND (reference sequence). The CDR3 is 15 amino acids. The TCR sequence derives from a woman younger than 35 in good health. The sample taken for sequencing was blood. V and J are TRBV19 and TRBJ1-1; 8 bases match TRBD1. CDR3 coding DNA: TGTGCCAGTAGGGACAGGGACTCCTTGATCACTGAAGCTTTCTTT. This encodes CASRDRDSLITEAFF.